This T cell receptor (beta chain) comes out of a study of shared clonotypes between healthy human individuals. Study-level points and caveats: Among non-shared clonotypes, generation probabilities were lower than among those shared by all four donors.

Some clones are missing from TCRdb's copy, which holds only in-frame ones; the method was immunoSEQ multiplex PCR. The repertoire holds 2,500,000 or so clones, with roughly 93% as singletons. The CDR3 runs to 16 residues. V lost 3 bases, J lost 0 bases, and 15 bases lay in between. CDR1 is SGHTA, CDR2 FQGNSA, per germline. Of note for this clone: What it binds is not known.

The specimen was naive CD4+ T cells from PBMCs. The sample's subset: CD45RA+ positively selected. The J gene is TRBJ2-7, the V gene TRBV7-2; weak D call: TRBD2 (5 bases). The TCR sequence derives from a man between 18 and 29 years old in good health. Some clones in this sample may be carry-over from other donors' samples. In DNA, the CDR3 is TGTGCCAGCAGCTTGCCGGGTGGAGCGGACTCCTACGAGCAGTACTTC. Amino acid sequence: CASSLPGGADSYEQYF.